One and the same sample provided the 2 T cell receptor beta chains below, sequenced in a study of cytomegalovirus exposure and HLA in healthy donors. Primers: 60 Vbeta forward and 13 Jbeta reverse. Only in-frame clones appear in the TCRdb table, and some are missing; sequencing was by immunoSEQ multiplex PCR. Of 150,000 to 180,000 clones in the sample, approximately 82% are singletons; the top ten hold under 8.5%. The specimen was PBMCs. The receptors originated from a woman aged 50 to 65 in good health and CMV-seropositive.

CDR3 sequence (DNA): TGCGCCAGCAGCCAAGATAGTACAGGGGACTATGGCTACACCTTC. It codes for CASSQDSTGDYGYTF. The V and J genes are TRBV4-1 and TRBJ1-2; TRBD1 matches 7 bases. The trim removed 0 bases at V and 3 bases at J, leaving 4 bases unmatched. The CDR3 spans 15 residues. CDR1 MGHRA and CDR2 YSYEKL come from the germline V gene.

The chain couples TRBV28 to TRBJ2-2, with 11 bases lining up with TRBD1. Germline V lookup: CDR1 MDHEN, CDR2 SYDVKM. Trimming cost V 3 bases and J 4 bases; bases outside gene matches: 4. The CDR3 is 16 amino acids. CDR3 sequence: CASSFTGQGGTGELFF. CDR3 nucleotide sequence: TGTGCCAGCAGTTTTACGGGACAGGGGGGCACCGGGGAGCTGTTTTTT. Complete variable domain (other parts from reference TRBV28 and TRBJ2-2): DVKVTQSSRYLVKRTGEKVFLECVQDMDHENMFWYRQDPGLGLRLIYFSYDVKMKEKGDIPEGYSVSREKKERFSLILESASTNQTSMYLCASSFTGQGGTGELFFGEGSRLTVL.